Below are 20 T cell receptor beta chains sequenced from a single sample in a study of blood T cells in healthy people across ages. Alongside a J-beta primer mix, a sample-barcoded 5' primer served in a second PCR lasting roughly 7 to 11 cycles. MiXCR, applied by TCRdb to the 5' RACE reads, yields one record per CDR3 protein. The data contain 1.5 million to 2 million distinct CDR3 sequences, 28% of them singletons. Sequenced: blood. These receptors all stem from a woman aged 25 to 45 in good health.

This clonotype appeared a few times. Since a much larger clone is just one base distant, this may be a read error. The CDR3 spells CAGGLDSPLASETQYF. The CDR3 coding sequence is TGTGCTGGTGGTTTGGACAGCCCTCTAGCATCCGAGACCCAGTACTTC. The rearrangement links TRBV12-5 to TRBJ2-5; TRBD1 is a possible D gene (6 bases). There are 16 residues in the CDR3. CDR1 and CDR2 (germline): LGHNT, FRNRAP.

This clonotype was detected a few times. The chain is built from TRBV4-1 and TRBJ2-6; D gene uncertain. V was shortened by 0 bases and J by 0 bases, with 6 bases between the two germline ends. The CDR3 is made up of 16 amino acids. CDR1 is MGHRA, CDR2 YSYEKL, per germline. As DNA, the CDR3 is TGCGCCAGCAGCCAAGAACGGTCCTCTGGGGCCAACGTCCTGACTTTC. Translated: CASSQERSSGANVLTF.

Many counts were recorded for this clonotype. The CDR3 spells CSARDYWGSYEQYF. The CDR3, as DNA: TGCAGTGCTAGAGATTATTGGGGGAGCTACGAGCAGTACTTC. The V and J genes are TRBV20-1 and TRBJ2-7; perhaps D is TRBD1 or TRBD2 (5 bases each). This CDR3 contains 14 residues. Trimming removed 0 bases from V and 3 bases from J, with 12 bases in between. Germline V gene sequence: CDR1 DFQATT, CDR2 SNEGSKA (reference sequence).

This clonotype was seen only a few times. The rearrangement links TRBV20-1 to TRBJ2-7; maybe TRBD2 (6 bases). The germline V gene has CDR1 DFQATT and CDR2 SNEGSKA (reference sequence). V dropped 1 base and J dropped 2 bases, with 27 bases sitting between them. This CDR3 is 19 amino acids long. CDR3 residues: CSARGLNPPSLGGPYEQYF. Here the CDR3 DNA reads TGCAGTGCTAGAGGCCTGAACCCCCCTAGCTTGGGAGGCCCCTACGAGCAGTACTTC.

The rearrangement links TRBV20-1 to TRBJ2-1; D is unclear. Germline V gene lookup returns CDR1 DFQATT and CDR2 SNEGSKA (reference sequence). This CDR3 is built from 11 residues. V lost 7 bases and J 6 bases, leaving 10 bases between the germline ends. The DNA of the CDR3 is TGCAGTGGGACCGAAGTCAATGAGCAGTTCTTC. Residues: CSGTEVNEQFF.

This clonotype was picked up a small number of times. J is TRBJ2-3 and V is TRBV6-5; D unresolved. The CDR3 spans 12 residues. Germline values: CDR1 MNHEY, CDR2 SVGAGI. V lost 7 bases and J lost 1, with 6 bases in between. The CDR3 protein is CASKGRTDTQYF. The CDR3 DNA reads TGTGCCAGCAAGGGCCGCACAGATACGCAGTATTTT.

This chain links TRBV28 with TRBJ1-2; 7 nucleotides match TRBD1. The CDR3 sequence is 13 residues long. The germline CDR1 and CDR2 sequences are MDHEN and SYDVKM. V shed 7 bases, J shed 4 bases, and the junction held 6 bases outside the gene matches. The DNA for the CDR3 is TGTGCCAGCACTACAGGGGACCTCTATGGCTACACCTTC. It translates to CASTTGDLYGYTF.

This clonotype was counted a few times. This rearrangement joins TRBV20-1 to TRBJ2-7; 7 bases agree with TRBD1. The CDR3 is made up of 13 amino acids. V was clipped by 5 bases and J by 3 bases; unmatched bases: 7. CDR1 and CDR2 (germline): DFQATT, SNEGSKA (reference sequence). CDR3 sequence (DNA): TGCAGTGCTCCAGCCTCAGGGGGCTACGAGCAGTACTTC. Its translation: CSAPASGGYEQYF.

The genes are TRBV12-5 and TRBJ2-3; D ambiguous. The CDR3 runs 13 residues. V lost 4 bases and J lost 2, with 7 bases in between. CDR1 LGHNT and CDR2 FRNRAP come from the germline V gene. The CDR3 loop reads CASGSSATDTQYF. The CDR3 DNA reads TGTGCTAGTGGTTCCTCGGCCACAGATACGCAGTATTTT.

This clonotype was observed once. V usage is TRBV20-1 and J usage is TRBJ2-1; the D gene is possibly TRBD2 (7 bases). CDR1 is DFQATT and CDR2 is SNEGSKA in the germline V gene (reference sequence). CDR3 length equals 14 residues. The ends were cut back, 4 bases at V and 5 bases at J, with 15 bases in the middle. DNA of the CDR3: TGCAGTGCTACCTCGGGGGGCAGGAACAATGAGCAGTTCTTC. It translates to CSATSGGRNNEQFF.

A note on this clonotype: A clone one base away is much larger, so this may be a read error. The gene calls are TRBV20-1 and TRBJ1-5, with 7 bases identical to TRBD1. This CDR3 contains 14 residues. Per the germline V gene, CDR1 is DFQATT and CDR2 is SNEGSKA (reference sequence). DNA of the CDR3: TGCAATGCTAGAGACACAGGGGTGGCTCAGCCCCAGCATTTT. Protein sequence: CNARDTGVAQPQHF.

J is TRBJ2-5 and V is TRBV20-1; D possibly corresponds to TRBD2 (5 bases). V lost 1 base and J lost 14, with 23 bases in between. The CDR3 is made up of 14 amino acids. Germline CDR1 DFQATT, CDR2 SNEGSKA (reference sequence). CDR3 sequence reads: CSARGPVARGEHYF. CDR3 DNA sequence: TGCAGTGCTAGAGGTCCAGTAGCGCGAGGAGAGCACTACTTC.

The chain carries TRBV12-3 or TRBV12-4 and TRBJ2-1; 7 bases agree with TRBD1. The CDR3 covers 14 residues. With 5 bases clipped from V and 5 bases from J, the junction kept 6 bases outside the gene matches. DNA of the CDR3: TGTGCCAGCAGTCGACAGGGTCCCGACAATGAGCAGTTCTTC. Translating gives CASSRQGPDNEQFF.

This clonotype appeared many times. The chain has TRBV7-6 and TRBJ2-7; 8 bases map to TRBD2. V was pared by 5 bases and J by 6 bases, with 6 bases of the junction left unmatched. The CDR3 loop spans 13 amino acids. From germline, CDR1 is SGHVS and CDR2 FNYEAQ. CDR3 protein: CASSPRTSREQYF. The CDR3, as DNA: TGTGCCAGCAGCCCCCGGACTAGCCGCGAGCAGTACTTC.

This clonotype was detected many times. CDR3 bases: TGTGCCAGCAGCTTAGACCGGGGTCAGCAGTACTTC. It is translated as CASSLDRGQQYF. The genes are TRBV7-2 and TRBJ2-7, with a tentative D call TRBD2 (5 bases). CDR1 and CDR2 (germline): SGHTA, FQGNSA. The CDR3 is made up of 12 amino acids. V was clipped by 1 base and J by 8 bases, with 9 bases between them.

CDR3 loop: CASSLDGDGHNEQFF. The DNA of the CDR3 is TGTGCCAGCAGCTTAGACGGGGATGGCCACAATGAGCAGTTCTTC. The chain recombines TRBV11-3 with TRBJ2-1; possibly TRBD2 for D (5 bases). The length of the CDR3 is 15 residues. Germline CDR1 and CDR2: SGHNT and YENEEA. The V end was cut by 0 bases, the J end by 5 bases, with 11 bases between.

The sample holds a few counts of this clonotype. This sequence joins TRBV7-7 and TRBJ2-3; unclear D gene. Germline assignment: CDR1 SSHAT and CDR2 FNYEAQ (reference sequence). Deletions cut 5 bases from V and 5 bases from J, with 11 bases between. The CDR3 is 13 amino acids. The CDR3 spells CASSVRFGDTQYF. DNA of the CDR3: TGTGCCAGCAGCGTCAGGTTTGGAGATACGCAGTATTTT.

This chain links TRBV4-1 with TRBJ2-2; D not resolved. The CDR3 covers 13 residues. The germline V gene has CDR1 MGHRA and CDR2 YSYEKL. Between the trimmed V and J ends, which lost 1 base and 6 bases, there was a span of 6 bases. CDR3 nucleotides: TGCGCCAGCAGCCAAGTAGCACCCGGGGAGCTGTTTTTT. It yields the protein CASSQVAPGELFF.

This clonotype was picked up many times. This rearrangement joins TRBV27 to TRBJ2-7; 9 bases are a match to TRBD2. The ends lost 2 bases at V and 3 bases at J; junction bases unmatched: 5. CDR1 is MNHEY, CDR2 SMNVEV, per germline (reference sequence). This CDR3 spans 15 amino acids. The CDR3 protein is CASSLIKLAGYEQYF. Written as DNA, the CDR3 is TGTGCCAGCAGTTTAATTAAACTAGCGGGCTACGAGCAGTACTTC.

This clonotype was counted ten times or more. This chain connects TRBV3-1 to TRBJ2-7, with a tentative D call TRBD1 (6 bases). This CDR3 contains 16 residues. The germline V and J ends were trimmed by 6 bases and 5 bases, with 23 bases remaining between them. Per the germline V gene, CDR1 is LGHDT and CDR2 is YNNKEL (reference sequence). The CDR3 DNA reads TGTGCCAGCAGTCCAAGTTTGGGACAACGGTCGCACGAGCAGTACTTC. This translates into CASSPSLGQRSHEQYF.